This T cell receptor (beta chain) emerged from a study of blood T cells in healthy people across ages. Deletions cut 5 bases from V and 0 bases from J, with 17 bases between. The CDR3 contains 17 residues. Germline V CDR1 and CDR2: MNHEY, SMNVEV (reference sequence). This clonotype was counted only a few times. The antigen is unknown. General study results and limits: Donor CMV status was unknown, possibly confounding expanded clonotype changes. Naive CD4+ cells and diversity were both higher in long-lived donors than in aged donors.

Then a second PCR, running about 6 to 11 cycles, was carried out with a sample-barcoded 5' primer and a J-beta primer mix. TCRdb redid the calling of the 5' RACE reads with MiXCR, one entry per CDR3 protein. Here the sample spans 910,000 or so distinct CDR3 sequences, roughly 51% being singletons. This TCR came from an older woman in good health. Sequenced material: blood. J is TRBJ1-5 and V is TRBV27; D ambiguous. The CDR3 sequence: CASSPLHGAYSNQPQHF. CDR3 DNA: TGTGCCAGCAGTCCTCTACACGGAGCCTATAGCAATCAGCCCCAGCATTTT.